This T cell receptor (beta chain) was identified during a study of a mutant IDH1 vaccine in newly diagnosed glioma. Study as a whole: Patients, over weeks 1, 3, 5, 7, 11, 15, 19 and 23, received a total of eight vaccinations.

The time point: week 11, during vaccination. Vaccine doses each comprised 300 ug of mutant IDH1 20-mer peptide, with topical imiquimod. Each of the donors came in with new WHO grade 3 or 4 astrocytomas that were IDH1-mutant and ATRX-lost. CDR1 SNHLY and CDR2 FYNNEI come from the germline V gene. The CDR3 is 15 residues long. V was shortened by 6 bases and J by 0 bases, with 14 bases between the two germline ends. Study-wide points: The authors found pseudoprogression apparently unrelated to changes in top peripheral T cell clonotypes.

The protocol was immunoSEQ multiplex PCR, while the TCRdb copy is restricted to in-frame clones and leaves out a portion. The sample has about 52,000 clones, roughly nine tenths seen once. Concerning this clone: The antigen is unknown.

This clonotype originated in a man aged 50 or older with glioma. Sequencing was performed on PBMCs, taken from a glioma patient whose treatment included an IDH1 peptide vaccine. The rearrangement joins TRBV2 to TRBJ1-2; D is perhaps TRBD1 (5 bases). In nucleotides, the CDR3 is TGTGCCAGCAGACCGGGGAGGGGAGCTAACTATGGCTACACCTTC. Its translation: CASRPGRGANYGYTF.